The entry that follows covers one TCR beta chain sequence. The antigen is undetermined. Germline V gene sequence: CDR1 MNHEY, CDR2 SMNVEV (reference sequence). The CDR3 consists of 11 residues. Trimming removed 8 bases at V and 7 bases at J, with 12 bases between. The source of the sample is a study of vaccination and CD4 T cells after COVID-19. CD4+ T cells that had been cultured provided DNA sequenced with the Oncomine TCR Beta short-read assay. TCRdb fed the PCR reads into MiXCR, producing one record per CDR3 protein. The table records approximately 15,000 distinct CDR3 sequences, about 59% of them present only once. The sample's treatment: 10-day PBMC culture with coronavirus spike peptide pools or control peptides (ViraFEST assay).

The TCR was taken from a human donor who had recovered from COVID-19. The source was CD4+ T cells from blood, cultured in vitro, collected before SARS-CoV-2 vaccination. The chain is built from TRBV27 and TRBJ2-7; unclear D gene. CDR3 sequence reads: CASGRPREQYF. DNA of the CDR3: TGTGCCAGCGGCAGGCCCCGTGAGCAGTACTTC.